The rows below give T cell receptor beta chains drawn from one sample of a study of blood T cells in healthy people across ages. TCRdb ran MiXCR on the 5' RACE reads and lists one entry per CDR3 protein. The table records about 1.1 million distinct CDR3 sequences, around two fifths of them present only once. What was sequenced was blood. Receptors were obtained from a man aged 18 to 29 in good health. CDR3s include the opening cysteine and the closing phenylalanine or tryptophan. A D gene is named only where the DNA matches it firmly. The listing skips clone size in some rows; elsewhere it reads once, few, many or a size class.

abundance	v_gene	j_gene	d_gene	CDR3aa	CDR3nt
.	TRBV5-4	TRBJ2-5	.	CASSLQLNQETQYF	TGTGCCAGCAGCCTACAGCTTAACCAAGAGACCCAGTACTTC
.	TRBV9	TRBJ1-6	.	CASSVGSTYNSPLHF	TGTGCCAGCAGCGTTGGGAGCACTTATAATTCACCCCTCCACTTT
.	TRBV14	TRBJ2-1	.	CASSQVTYFWGGLQNFYNEQFF	TGTGCCAGCAGCCAAGTTACATATTTCTGGGGGGGCCTTCAAAACTTCTACAATGAGCAGTTCTTC
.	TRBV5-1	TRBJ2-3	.	CASGLGTPSTDTQYF	TGCGCCAGCGGACTCGGGACGCCCAGCACAGATACGCAGTATTTT
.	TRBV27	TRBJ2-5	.	CASGGGEQYF	TGTGCCAGCGGTGGCGGGGAGCAGTACTTC
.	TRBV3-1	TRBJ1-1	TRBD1	CASSPDRVVNTEAFF	TGTGCCAGCAGCCCCGACAGGGTCGTGAACACTGAAGCTTTCTTT
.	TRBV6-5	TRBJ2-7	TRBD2	CASSPGTSGVPWGQYF	TGTGCCAGCAGTCCGGGGACTAGCGGGGTACCCTGGGGGCAGTACTTC
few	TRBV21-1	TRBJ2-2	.	CASSKDGGSVTGELFF	TGTGCCAGCAGCAAAGATGGGGGGTCGGTCACCGGGGAGCTGTTTTTT
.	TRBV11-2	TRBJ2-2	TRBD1	CASSYTGGRTGELFF	TGTGCCAGCAGCTATACAGGGGGCAGAACCGGGGAGCTGTTTTTT
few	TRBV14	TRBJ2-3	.	CASNLRGTDTQYF	TGTGCCAGCAACCTTAGGGGCACAGATACGCAGTATTTT
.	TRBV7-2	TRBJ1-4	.	CASSRVVSEKLFF	TGTGCCAGCAGCCGCGTCGTAAGTGAAAAACTGTTTTTT
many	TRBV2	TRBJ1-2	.	CASSELGDLNYGYTF	TGTGCCAGCAGTGAATTAGGGGACCTTAACTATGGCTACACCTTC
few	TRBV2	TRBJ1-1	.	CASKGWTGRDTEAFF	TGTGCCAGCAAAGGGTGGACGGGGAGGGACACTGAAGCTTTCTTT
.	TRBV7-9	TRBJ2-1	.	CASSSRVHSNEQFF	TGTGCCAGCAGCTCCCGGGTCCATTCGAATGAGCAGTTCTTC
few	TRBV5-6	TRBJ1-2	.	CASSFPRRRGGNYGYTF	TGTGCCAGCAGTTTCCCGCGGCGCAGGGGAGGTAACTATGGCTACACCTTC
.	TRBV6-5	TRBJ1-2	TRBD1	CASAPGTGEQGYTF	TGTGCCAGCGCTCCTGGGACAGGGGAACAGGGCTACACCTTC
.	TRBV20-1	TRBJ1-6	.	CSASQTGGNHNSPLHF	TGCAGTGCTAGTCAGACGGGGGGAAATCATAATTCACCCCTCCACTTT
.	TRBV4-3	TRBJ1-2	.	CASSPSPGGNYGYTF	TGCGCCAGCAGCCCATCACCGGGGGGTAACTATGGCTACACCTTC
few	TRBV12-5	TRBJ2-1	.	CASGLGRTYNEQFF	TGTGCTAGTGGCCTCGGACGGACCTACAATGAGCAGTTCTTC
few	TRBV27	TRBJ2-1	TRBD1	CASSRKQGPYNEQFF	TGTGCCAGCAGCCGGAAACAGGGGCCCTACAATGAGCAGTTCTTC
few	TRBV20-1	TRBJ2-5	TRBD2	CSARDPLGGLAGEETQYF	TGCAGTGCTAGAGACCCACTAGGGGGACTAGCGGGGGAAGAGACCCAGTACTTC
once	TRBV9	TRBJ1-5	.	CASSYEIRGNQPQHF	TGTGCCAGCAGTTACGAGATTCGGGGCAATCAGCCCCAGCATTTT
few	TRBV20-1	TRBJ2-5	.	CSARTGNEQYF	TGCAGTGCTAGAACGGGGAATGAGCAGTACTTC
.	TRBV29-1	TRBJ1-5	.	CSVEDGGDRPQHF	TGCAGCGTTGAGGACGGAGGGGACCGGCCCCAGCATTTT
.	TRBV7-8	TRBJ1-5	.	CASSLGLGSNQPQHF	TGTGCCAGCAGCTTAGGACTGGGAAGCAATCAGCCCCAGCATTTT
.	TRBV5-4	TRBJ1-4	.	CASSPQGTEKLFF	TGTGCCAGCAGCCCCCAGGGGACTGAAAAACTGTTTTTT
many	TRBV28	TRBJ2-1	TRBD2	CASSMTSGGYNEQFF	TGTGCCAGCAGTATGACTAGCGGGGGATACAATGAGCAGTTCTTC
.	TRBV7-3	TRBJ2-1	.	CASSLQIYNEQFF	TGTGCCAGCAGCTTACAAATATACAATGAGCAGTTCTTC
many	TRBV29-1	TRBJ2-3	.	CSVATDTQYF	TGCAGCGTTGCCACAGATACGCAGTATTTT
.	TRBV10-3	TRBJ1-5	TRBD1	CAISGSVDRANQPQHF	TGTGCCATCAGTGGGTCGGTGGACAGGGCCAATCAGCCCCAGCATTTT
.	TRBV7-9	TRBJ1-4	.	CASSLRGKLRSNEKLFF	TGTGCCAGCAGCTTACGAGGGAAGTTGCGATCTAATGAAAAACTGTTTTTT
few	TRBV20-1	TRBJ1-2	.	CSVSAGPDGYTF	TGCAGTGTTAGCGCAGGGCCGGATGGCTACACCTTC
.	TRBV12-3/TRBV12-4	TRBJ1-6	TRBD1	CASRTGEDSPLHF	TGTGCCAGCAGAACAGGGGAGGATTCACCCCTCCACTTT
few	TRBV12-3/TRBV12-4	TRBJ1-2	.	CASSFTTTGYTF	TGTGCCAGCAGTTTCACTACCACCGGCTACACCTTC
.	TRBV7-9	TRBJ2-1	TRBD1	CASNPQDRGSYNEQFF	TGTGCCAGCAACCCTCAGGACAGGGGATCTTACAATGAGCAGTTCTTC
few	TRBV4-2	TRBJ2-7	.	CASSQAAGDFNSYNEQYF	TGTGCCAGCAGCCAAGCGGCAGGGGACTTCAACTCCTACAATGAGCAGTACTTC
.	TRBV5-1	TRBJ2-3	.	CASSRGVSGTDTQYF	TGCGCCAGCAGCCGCGGGGTGTCGGGCACAGATACGCAGTATTTT
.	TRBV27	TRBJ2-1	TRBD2	CASSPDAGGGYNEQFF	TGTGCCAGCAGTCCCGACGCCGGGGGGGGTTACAATGAGCAGTTCTTC
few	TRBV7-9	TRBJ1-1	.	CASSPREPRTEAFF	TGTGCCAGCAGCCCAAGGGAGCCGCGCACTGAAGCTTTCTTT